These T cell receptor beta chains were read from a single sample in a study of CD8+ T cells in alopecia areata. The repertoire was sequenced with immunoSEQ multiplex PCR; TCRdb's copy has only in-frame clones and lacks some. The profile shows over 150,000 clones, less than 80% of them singletons. This specimen consisted of CD4+ T cells sorted from blood, obtained at week 24, from a patient treated with tofacitinib. Receptors were obtained from a human donor with alopecia areata. CDR3s include the opening cysteine and the closing phenylalanine or tryptophan. The D gene is left open where the match is weak. Rows give clone size only sometimes, using once, few, many, or a class for an expanded clone.

d_call clone_size j_call cdr3_length v_call cdr3_nt cdr3_aa
- - TRBJ1-1 15 TRBV5-1 TGCGCCAGCAGCCACCTTACACGTCCCAACACTGAAGCTTTCTTT CASSHLTRPNTEAFF
- - TRBJ2-1 12 TRBV29-1 TGCAGCGTGGTCATTAACTACAATGAGCAGTTCTTC CSVVINYNEQFF
TRBD2 - TRBJ2-1 19 TRBV4-1 TGCGCCAGCAGCCAAGAGACAGCGGTGCGGGGGGGGCTGGGCAATGAGCAGTTCTTC CASSQETAVRGGLGNEQFF
- - TRBJ2-3 16 TRBV6-4 TGTGCCAGCTCAAGCGACACATTTTCTAGCACAGATACGCAGTATTTT CASSSDTFSSTDTQYF
- - TRBJ1-6 15 TRBV11-2 TGTGCCAGCAGGCGTCCGGGAACATATAATTCACCCCTCCACTTT CASRRPGTYNSPLHF
- - TRBJ2-6 17 TRBV15 TGTGCCACCAGCAGAGTTTTAATGGGATATGGGGCCAACGTCCTGACTTTC CATSRVLMGYGANVLTF
TRBD2 few TRBJ2-7 15 TRBV7-2 TGTGCCAGCAGCTTAGAAAGCGGGAGCTCCTACGAGCAGTACTTC CASSLESGSSYEQYF
TRBD1 few TRBJ1-4 15 TRBV6-6 TGTGCCAGCAGTTACTCGGGACAGGGTAATGAAAAACTGTTTTTT CASSYSGQGNEKLFF
TRBD2 - TRBJ2-3 15 TRBV10-3 TGTGCCACCGGACTAGCGGGGGCCAGCACAGATACGCAGTATTTT CATGLAGASTDTQYF
- - TRBJ1-2 16 TRBV25-1 TGTGCCAGCAGTGAATCTGGACAACCGGATGGCTATGGCTACACCTTC CASSESGQPDGYGYTF
- - TRBJ1-2 13 TRBV7-9 TGTGCCAGCAGCCCAGTCAGTGGCTATGGCTACACCTTC CASSPVSGYGYTF
TRBD2 - TRBJ2-3 15 TRBV25-1 TGTGCCAGCAGTTGGACTAGCGGGGGTGGAGATACGCAGTATTTT CASSWTSGGGDTQYF
TRBD2 few TRBJ2-5 13 TRBV7-6 TGTGCCAGCAACGGGGGGGCCCGGGAGACCCAGTACTTC CASNGGARETQYF
TRBD2 - TRBJ2-3 14 TRBV29-1 TGCAGCGTTGAAGAGGGGGGGGGCACAGATACGCAGTATTTT CSVEEGGGTDTQYF
- - TRBJ2-1 15 TRBV2 TGTGCCAGCAGTGTAGGGATGGGGCAGTACAATGAGCAGTTCTTC CASSVGMGQYNEQFF
- - TRBJ1-5 18 TRBV19 TGTGCCAGCCGGGCTACTCTCCGGGACGTCTATAGCAATCAGCCCCAGCATTTT CASRATLRDVYSNQPQHF
TRBD1 - TRBJ2-3 12 TRBV30 TGTGCCTGGACAGGGGGCGCAGATACGCAGTATTTT CAWTGGADTQYF
- - TRBJ1-5 15 TRBV5-5 TGTGCCAGCAGCTTGGGGCAGGGAATTAATCAGCCCCAGCATTTT CASSLGQGINQPQHF
- - TRBJ2-1 12 TRBV29-1 TGCAGCGTTGAGGAACAGAGCAATGAGCAGTTCTTC CSVEEQSNEQFF
- - TRBJ2-4 14 TRBV9 TGTGCCAGCAGCGTAGATGTGTCCAAAAACATTCAGTACTTC CASSVDVSKNIQYF
TRBD1 few TRBJ1-5 14 TRBV6-6 TGTGCCAGCACCGCCGACAGGGGTAATCAGCCCCAGCATTTT CASTADRGNQPQHF
- - TRBJ1-5 13 TRBV2 TGTGCCAGCATTGGGCAGCACAATCAGCCCCAGCATTTT CASIGQHNQPQHF
- - TRBJ1-5 15 TRBV29-1 TGCAGCGTTGCAGTCGGGGCAGGGCAAGGTCAGCCCCAGCATTTT CSVAVGAGQGQPQHF
- - TRBJ1-2 14 TRBV10-3 TGTGCCATCAGTGAGCGACAGACAAACTATGGCTACACCTTC CAISERQTNYGYTF
TRBD1 - TRBJ2-3 16 TRBV2 TGTGCCAGCAGCCAACAGGGGGTCTGGGGCACAGATACGCAGTATTTT CASSQQGVWGTDTQYF
- - TRBJ2-7 13 TRBV15 TGTGCCACCAGGCCCGCCGGTAGGGGCGAGCAGTACTTC CATRPAGRGEQYF
- once TRBJ1-1 13 TRBV25-1 TGTGCCAGCAGTGAATTAACCTACACTGAAGCTTTCTTT CASSELTYTEAFF
- - TRBJ2-2 12 TRBV29-1 TGCAGCGTTGGCCCGAACACCGGGGAGCTGTTTTTT CSVGPNTGELFF